This entry describes one T cell receptor beta chain. The record originates from a study of T cell responses to AZD1222 COVID-19 vaccine. The repertoire was sequenced with immunoSEQ multiplex PCR; TCRdb's copy has only in-frame clones and lacks some. The table has under 85,000 clones, approximately 90% seen once. Trimming left V 2 bases short and J 5 bases short, with 12 bases between. CDR3 length: 14 amino acids. CDR1 is SGHAT, CDR2 FQDESV, per germline (reference sequence). The rearrangement uses TRBV11-1 and TRBJ1-1, with D possibly matching TRBD1 (5 bases). This sequence originates from an adult who received the AZD1222 COVID-19 vaccine. Sequencing used peripheral blood, obtained 28 days after the second AZD1222 dose. The CDR3: CASSLHQGFTEAFF. The CDR3 nucleotides are TGTGCCAGCAGCTTACATCAGGGTTTTACTGAAGCTTTCTTT.